The rows below give T cell receptor beta chains drawn from one sample of a study of post-analysis software for immune sequencing data. Each CDR3 protein gets one entry after TCRdb re-called the PCR reads with MiXCR. The sample records about 160,000 distinct CDR3 sequences, under 40% being singletons. The specimen comprised blood, sampled after autologous hematopoietic stem cell transplantation. The receptors here all came from a girl under 18 with multiple sclerosis. Each CDR3 is given with its conserved first and last residue. Fields, in order: clone size, D gene, J gene, V gene, CDR3 protein, CDR3 DNA. A D gene is named only where the DNA matches it firmly. Only part of the rows carry a size: once, few, many, or a class if the clone is expanded.

clone_size: few; d_call: -; j_call: TRBJ2-1; v_call: TRBV9; cdr3_aa: CASSVGGVAIEQFF; cdr3_nt: TGTGCCAGCAGCGTGGGTGGGGTAGCCATTGAGCAGTTCTTC
clone_size: many; d_call: TRBD2; j_call: TRBJ2-1; v_call: TRBV29-1; cdr3_aa: CSVRTSGAGNEQFF; cdr3_nt: TGCAGCGTTCGTACTAGCGGGGCGGGTAATGAGCAGTTCTTC
clone_size: few; d_call: -; j_call: TRBJ2-7; v_call: TRBV20-1; cdr3_aa: CSEAEYLPYEQYF; cdr3_nt: TGCAGTGAGGCGGAGTACCTTCCCTACGAGCAGTACTTC
clone_size: few; d_call: TRBD2; j_call: TRBJ2-2; v_call: TRBV4-3; cdr3_aa: CASSQESEKAGGPNTGELFF; cdr3_nt: TGCGCCAGCAGCCAAGAGAGTGAGAAAGCGGGAGGGCCGAACACCGGGGAGCTGTTTTTT
clone_size: once; d_call: -; j_call: TRBJ2-5; v_call: TRBV24-1; cdr3_aa: CATSDHKGTTELQETQYF; cdr3_nt: TGTGCCACCAGTGACCACAAGGGGACAACTGAACTCCAAGAGACCCAGTACTTC
clone_size: -; d_call: -; j_call: TRBJ2-7; v_call: TRBV20-1; cdr3_aa: CSARAGTEQYF; cdr3_nt: TGCAGTGCTAGAGCGGGGACCGAGCAGTACTTC
clone_size: -; d_call: TRBD2; j_call: TRBJ2-1; v_call: TRBV3-1; cdr3_aa: CASSPRLAGAGEQFF; cdr3_nt: TGTGCCAGCAGCCCCCGACTAGCGGGAGCGGGTGAGCAGTTCTTC
clone_size: few; d_call: -; j_call: TRBJ2-5; v_call: TRBV29-1; cdr3_aa: CSVERGGQGVGTQYF; cdr3_nt: TGCAGCGTTGAAAGGGGGGGACAAGGGGTTGGGACCCAGTACTTC
clone_size: -; d_call: TRBD1; j_call: TRBJ1-5; v_call: TRBV20-1; cdr3_aa: CSARGGETGVQPQHF; cdr3_nt: TGCAGTGCTAGAGGCGGAGAAACAGGGGTTCAGCCCCAGCATTTT
clone_size: -; d_call: -; j_call: TRBJ1-2; v_call: TRBV25-1; cdr3_aa: CASPALPGLIVYGYTF; cdr3_nt: TGTGCCAGCCCCGCCTTACCGGGACTGATCGTCTATGGCTACACCTTC
clone_size: few; d_call: TRBD2; j_call: TRBJ2-1; v_call: TRBV20-1; cdr3_aa: CSARDHKLAGGPSSYNEQFF; cdr3_nt: TGCAGTGCTAGAGACCACAAACTAGCGGGAGGGCCGAGCTCCTACAATGAGCAGTTCTTC
clone_size: -; d_call: -; j_call: TRBJ2-7; v_call: TRBV15; cdr3_aa: CATSRDRGREQYF; cdr3_nt: TGTGCCACCAGCAGAGATCGAGGGCGCGAGCAGTACTTC
clone_size: few; d_call: TRBD2; j_call: TRBJ2-3; v_call: TRBV5-1; cdr3_aa: CASSSGRAGLDTQYF; cdr3_nt: TGCGCCAGCTCGAGCGGGAGGGCTGGGTTAGATACGCAGTATTTT
clone_size: few; d_call: -; j_call: TRBJ2-1; v_call: TRBV15; cdr3_aa: CATSRYRGGGYNEQFF; cdr3_nt: TGTGCCACCAGCAGGTATAGGGGGGGTGGCTACAATGAGCAGTTCTTC
clone_size: -; d_call: -; j_call: TRBJ1-5; v_call: TRBV15; cdr3_aa: CATSWDKNGDQPQHF; cdr3_nt: TGTGCCACCAGCTGGGACAAGAATGGGGATCAGCCCCAGCATTTT
clone_size: few; d_call: TRBD2; j_call: TRBJ2-4; v_call: TRBV20-1; cdr3_aa: CSAAAGDIQYF; cdr3_nt: TGCAGTGCTGCGGCGGGGGACATTCAGTACTTC
clone_size: few; d_call: -; j_call: TRBJ2-5; v_call: TRBV12-5; cdr3_aa: CASGREQGALETQYF; cdr3_nt: TGTGCTAGTGGCCGTGAACAAGGGGCCCTAGAGACCCAGTACTTC
clone_size: -; d_call: -; j_call: TRBJ2-7; v_call: TRBV30; cdr3_aa: CAWSGLPYEQYF; cdr3_nt: TGTGCCTGGAGTGGGCTCCCCTACGAGCAGTACTTC
clone_size: many; d_call: TRBD1; j_call: TRBJ1-2; v_call: TRBV9; cdr3_aa: CASSGGPTGNYGYTF; cdr3_nt: TGTGCCAGCAGCGGGGGCCCGACAGGGAACTATGGCTACACCTTC
clone_size: -; d_call: TRBD2; j_call: TRBJ2-1; v_call: TRBV4-1; cdr3_aa: CASSQDYTGLAGPNEQFF; cdr3_nt: TGCGCCAGCAGCCAGGATTACACGGGACTAGCGGGTCCTAATGAGCAGTTCTTC
clone_size: few; d_call: -; j_call: TRBJ1-1; v_call: TRBV6-2/TRBV6-3; cdr3_aa: CASSYGQPNTEAFF; cdr3_nt: TGTGCCAGCAGTTACGGACAGCCCAACACTGAAGCTTTCTTT
clone_size: once; d_call: -; j_call: TRBJ1-2; v_call: TRBV18; cdr3_aa: CASPPQGPTLEGYTF; cdr3_nt: TGTGCCAGCCCACCACAGGGACCGACCCTTGAAGGCTACACCTTC
clone_size: few; d_call: TRBD2; j_call: TRBJ2-1; v_call: TRBV20-1; cdr3_aa: CSAGDAGTRIYNEQFF; cdr3_nt: TGCAGTGCTGGAGACGCCGGGACTAGGATCTACAATGAGCAGTTCTTC
clone_size: few; d_call: TRBD2; j_call: TRBJ2-1; v_call: TRBV12-3/TRBV12-4; cdr3_aa: CASSSRLAGGNEQFF; cdr3_nt: TGTGCCAGCAGTTCCCGACTAGCGGGAGGCAATGAGCAGTTCTTC
clone_size: large; d_call: TRBD2; j_call: TRBJ2-1; v_call: TRBV6-5; cdr3_aa: CASSLASGLTITYNEQFF; cdr3_nt: TGTGCCAGCAGTTTGGCTAGCGGGCTTACTATAACCTACAATGAGCAGTTCTTC
clone_size: -; d_call: -; j_call: TRBJ2-7; v_call: TRBV6-6; cdr3_aa: CASSYSIASGEQYF; cdr3_nt: TGTGCCAGCAGTTACTCGATTGCTTCGGGCGAGCAGTACTTC
clone_size: few; d_call: TRBD2; j_call: TRBJ2-3; v_call: TRBV10-3; cdr3_aa: CAIRKGLAGSDTQYF; cdr3_nt: TGTGCCATCAGGAAAGGACTAGCGGGGTCCGATACGCAGTATTTT
clone_size: few; d_call: -; j_call: TRBJ2-7; v_call: TRBV20-1; cdr3_aa: CSASTQLGSYEQYF; cdr3_nt: TGCAGTGCTAGTACTCAACTTGGCTCCTACGAGCAGTACTTC
clone_size: -; d_call: TRBD1; j_call: TRBJ1-4; v_call: TRBV12-3/TRBV12-4; cdr3_aa: CASSRGQGGYEKLFF; cdr3_nt: TGTGCCAGCAGCCGAGGCCAGGGGGGGTATGAAAAACTGTTTTTT
clone_size: -; d_call: -; j_call: TRBJ1-1; v_call: TRBV9; cdr3_aa: CASSNTAMNTEAFF; cdr3_nt: TGTGCCAGCAGCAACACAGCGATGAACACTGAAGCTTTCTTT
clone_size: -; d_call: -; j_call: TRBJ2-1; v_call: TRBV7-9; cdr3_aa: CASSLGTTYNEQFF; cdr3_nt: TGTGCCAGCAGCTTAGGGACAACCTACAATGAGCAGTTCTTC
clone_size: -; d_call: -; j_call: TRBJ2-7; v_call: TRBV12-3/TRBV12-4; cdr3_aa: CASSQGLGYEQYF; cdr3_nt: TGTGCCAGCAGTCAGGGGTTGGGATACGAGCAGTACTTC
clone_size: few; d_call: TRBD2; j_call: TRBJ2-1; v_call: TRBV10-3; cdr3_aa: CAITPGSGRAGEQFF; cdr3_nt: TGTGCCATCACGCCGGGTAGCGGGAGGGCCGGTGAGCAGTTCTTC
clone_size: -; d_call: -; j_call: TRBJ1-1; v_call: TRBV20-1; cdr3_aa: CSAREGSEAFF; cdr3_nt: TGCAGTGCTAGAGAGGGCAGTGAAGCTTTCTTT
clone_size: -; d_call: -; j_call: TRBJ1-6; v_call: TRBV6-6; cdr3_aa: CASSYGSANSPLHF; cdr3_nt: TGTGCCAGCAGTTACGGATCGGCCAATTCACCCCTCCACTTT
clone_size: -; d_call: -; j_call: TRBJ1-4; v_call: TRBV29-1; cdr3_aa: CSVVGQGDFLGDKLFF; cdr3_nt: TGCAGCGTTGTGGGGCAGGGCGATTTCCTCGGCGACAAACTGTTTTTT
clone_size: -; d_call: TRBD2; j_call: TRBJ2-1; v_call: TRBV3-1; cdr3_aa: CASSPQTSGRTNEQFF; cdr3_nt: TGTGCCAGCAGCCCCCAGACTAGCGGGAGGACCAATGAGCAGTTCTTC
clone_size: few; d_call: TRBD1; j_call: TRBJ2-7; v_call: TRBV6-6; cdr3_aa: CASSSLRDRAFSYEQYF; cdr3_nt: TGTGCCAGCAGTTCATTAAGGGACAGGGCATTCTCCTACGAGCAGTACTTC
clone_size: -; d_call: TRBD1; j_call: TRBJ1-4; v_call: TRBV28; cdr3_aa: CATADQGGPNEKLFF; cdr3_nt: TGTGCAACAGCGGACCAGGGGGGCCCTAATGAAAAACTGTTTTTT
clone_size: few; d_call: -; j_call: TRBJ2-1; v_call: TRBV9; cdr3_aa: CASSPSLGGSYNEQFF; cdr3_nt: TGTGCCAGCAGCCCAAGTCTCGGGGGCTCCTACAATGAGCAGTTCTTC
clone_size: -; d_call: -; j_call: TRBJ1-2; v_call: TRBV14; cdr3_aa: CASSQETGGGNGYTF; cdr3_nt: TGTGCCAGCAGCCAAGAAACCGGGGGCGGTAATGGCTACACCTTC
clone_size: -; d_call: -; j_call: TRBJ2-7; v_call: TRBV5-4; cdr3_aa: CASSLDGPRGGVPYEQYF; cdr3_nt: TGTGCCAGCAGCTTGGACGGGCCCCGTGGAGGCGTCCCCTACGAGCAGTACTTC
clone_size: few; d_call: TRBD2; j_call: TRBJ2-5; v_call: TRBV24-1; cdr3_aa: CATSDPGLAGETQYF; cdr3_nt: TGTGCCACCAGTGATCCTGGACTAGCTGGGGAGACCCAGTACTTC
clone_size: many; d_call: TRBD1; j_call: TRBJ2-7; v_call: TRBV6-1; cdr3_aa: CASRGDSYEQYF; cdr3_nt: TGTGCCAGCAGGGGGGACAGCTACGAGCAGTACTTC
clone_size: -; d_call: -; j_call: TRBJ2-7; v_call: TRBV18; cdr3_aa: CASSPPLGLQYEQYF; cdr3_nt: TGTGCCAGCTCACCACCCCTCGGCCTACAGTACGAGCAGTACTTC
clone_size: many; d_call: -; j_call: TRBJ1-5; v_call: TRBV6-1; cdr3_aa: CASSRGPDQPQHF; cdr3_nt: TGTGCCAGCAGTCGGGGACCGGATCAGCCCCAGCATTTT
clone_size: few; d_call: TRBD2; j_call: TRBJ2-1; v_call: TRBV3-1; cdr3_aa: CASSQWGLGDEQFF; cdr3_nt: TGTGCCAGCAGCCAATGGGGACTAGGCGATGAGCAGTTCTTC
clone_size: few; d_call: -; j_call: TRBJ2-7; v_call: TRBV20-1; cdr3_aa: CSASRRGWTYEQYF; cdr3_nt: TGCAGTGCTAGTCGGAGGGGGTGGACCTACGAGCAGTACTTC
clone_size: -; d_call: -; j_call: TRBJ2-1; v_call: TRBV29-1; cdr3_aa: CSGNRVSNEQFF; cdr3_nt: TGCAGCGGCAACCGTGTCTCTAATGAGCAGTTCTTC
clone_size: -; d_call: TRBD2; j_call: TRBJ2-1; v_call: TRBV7-3; cdr3_aa: CASSFGTTSYNEQFF; cdr3_nt: TGTGCCAGCAGCTTTGGGACTACTTCCTACAATGAGCAGTTCTTC
clone_size: -; d_call: TRBD2; j_call: TRBJ2-5; v_call: TRBV20-1; cdr3_aa: CSARRGGSAQETQYF; cdr3_nt: TGCAGTGCCCGTAGGGGAGGGTCAGCCCAAGAGACCCAGTACTTC
clone_size: -; d_call: -; j_call: TRBJ2-7; v_call: TRBV3-1; cdr3_aa: CASSQADRGTYEQYF; cdr3_nt: TGTGCCAGCAGCCAAGCAGATAGGGGAACCTACGAGCAGTACTTC
clone_size: -; d_call: TRBD2; j_call: TRBJ2-3; v_call: TRBV4-1; cdr3_aa: CASSPSRDYSLDTQYF; cdr3_nt: TGCGCCAGCAGCCCAAGCCGGGACTACTCTCTAGATACGCAGTATTTT
clone_size: -; d_call: -; j_call: TRBJ2-1; v_call: TRBV28; cdr3_aa: CASSWPTQFF; cdr3_nt: TGTGCCAGCAGTTGGCCCACGCAGTTCTTC
clone_size: few; d_call: -; j_call: TRBJ2-7; v_call: TRBV4-1; cdr3_aa: CASSHPGGYEQYF; cdr3_nt: TGCGCCAGCAGCCATCCCGGGGGTTACGAGCAGTACTTC
clone_size: -; d_call: -; j_call: TRBJ2-7; v_call: TRBV10-3; cdr3_aa: CAISKVGGGSYEQYF; cdr3_nt: TGTGCCATCAGTAAGGTAGGGGGAGGGTCCTACGAGCAGTACTTC